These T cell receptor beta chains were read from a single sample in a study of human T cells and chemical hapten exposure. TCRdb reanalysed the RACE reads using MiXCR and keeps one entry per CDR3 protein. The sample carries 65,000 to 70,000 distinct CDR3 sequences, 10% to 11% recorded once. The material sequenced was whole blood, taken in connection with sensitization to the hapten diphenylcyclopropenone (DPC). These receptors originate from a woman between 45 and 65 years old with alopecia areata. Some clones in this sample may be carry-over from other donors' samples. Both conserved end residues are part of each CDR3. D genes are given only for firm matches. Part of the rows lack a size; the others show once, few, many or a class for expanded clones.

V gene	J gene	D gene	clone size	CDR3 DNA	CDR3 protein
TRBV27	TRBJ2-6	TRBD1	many	TGTGCCAGCAGTTTATGGACAGGAAGCTCTGGGGCCAACGTCCTGACTTTC	CASSLWTGSSGANVLTF
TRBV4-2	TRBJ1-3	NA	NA	TGTGCCAGCAGCCCGTCGGGGACGGGCCTATTCTCTGGAAACACCATATATTTT	CASSPSGTGLFSGNTIYF
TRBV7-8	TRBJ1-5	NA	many	TGTGCCAGCAGCTTAGTAGGGGGGCAGCCCAATCAGCCCCAGCATTTT	CASSLVGGQPNQPQHF
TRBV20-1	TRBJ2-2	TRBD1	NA	TGCAGTGCTAGGGCGGGACAGGGGGTTTCCGGGGAGCTGTTTTTT	CSARAGQGVSGELFF
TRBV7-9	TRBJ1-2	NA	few	TGTGCCAGCAGTTCTGCTCTAGGGGACCGAACTGGCTACACCTTC	CASSSALGDRTGYTF
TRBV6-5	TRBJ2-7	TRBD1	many	TGTGCCAGCAGTTACGGATTCCCGGGACAGGGCCCCTACGAGCAGTACTTC	CASSYGFPGQGPYEQYF
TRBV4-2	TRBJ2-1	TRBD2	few	TGTGCCAGCAGCCAAGAGGGCGGGAGATCCTCCTACAATGAGCAGTTCTTC	CASSQEGGRSSYNEQFF
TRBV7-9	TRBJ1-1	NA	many	TGTGCCAGCAGCGACAGTGAAGCTTTCTTT	CASSDSEAFF
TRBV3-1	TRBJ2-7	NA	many	TGTGCCAGCAGCCAGGGTAAGCAGTACTTC	CASSQGKQYF
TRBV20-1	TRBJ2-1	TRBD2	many	TGCAGTGCTAGAAGCCTAGCGGGGGCAGGGCAGTTCTTC	CSARSLAGAGQFF
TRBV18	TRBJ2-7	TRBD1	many	TGTGCCAGCTCAACGGGACAGTCAGGCTACGAGCAGTACTTC	CASSTGQSGYEQYF
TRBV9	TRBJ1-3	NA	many	TGTGCCAGCAGCGAGGGACGGTTCGGAGGCTCTGGAAACACCATATATTTT	CASSEGRFGGSGNTIYF
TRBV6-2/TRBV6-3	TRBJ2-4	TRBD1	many	TGTGCAGTGCGGGACAGGCTAGCCAAAAACATTCAGTACTTC	CAVRDRLAKNIQYF
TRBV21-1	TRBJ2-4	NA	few	TGTGCCAGCAGCAAAACCCGTTTGGTGTCCAAAAACATTCAGTACTTC	CASSKTRLVSKNIQYF
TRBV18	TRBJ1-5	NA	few	TGTGCCAGCTCACCCCTGGACAGCTTCAATCAGCCCCAGCATTTT	CASSPLDSFNQPQHF